This T cell receptor (beta chain) appears in the sequencing data of a study of identical twins. Overall study findings and caveats: High-abundance cord blood beta clonotypes had fewer insertions; memory repertoires showed none. The study reached conclusions through statistical analysis that was cross-sectional, not following the same donors. It was out-of-frame TCR alpha sharing in monozygotic twins that models underestimated.

This clonotype was seen repeatedly, ten times or more. What it binds is unknown. MiXCR, run by TCRdb on the 5' RACE reads, gives a single entry per CDR3 protein. This sample yields approximately 590,000 distinct CDR3 sequences, of which around a tenth are seen a single time; under 3% belongs to the top ten. Germline V gene lookup returns CDR1 SGHRS and CDR2 YFSETQ. The CDR3 totals 16 residues. The V and J ends lost 0 bases and 4 bases, in that order; junction bases with no gene match: 3. A further study also used this sample, focusing on yellow fever vaccine responses in identical twins. As reported in that work: As reported, the vaccine T cell response of twins seemed partly convergent and partly personalized.

The source material was PBMCs. The gene calls are TRBV5-1 and TRBJ2-3; 12 nucleotides match TRBD2. This receptor was taken from a woman aged 18-29 years in good health. CDR3 residues: CASSLGLAGASDTQYF. DNA for the CDR3: TGCGCCAGCAGCTTGGGACTAGCGGGAGCCTCAGATACGCAGTATTTT. The whole variable domain, remainder taken from reference TRBV5-1 and TRBJ2-3, is KAGVTQTPRYLIKTRGQQVTLSCSPISGHRSVSWYQQTPGQGLQFLFEYFSETQRNKGNFPGRFSGRQFSNSRSEMNVSTLELGDSALYLCASSLGLAGASDTQYFGPGTRLTVL.